Listed below are T cell receptor beta chains from one sample, sequenced in a study of regulatory T cells in long-lasting Graves disease. TCRdb recomputed calls from the multiplex PCR reads with MiXCR, one row per CDR3 protein. Of around 400,000 distinct CDR3 sequences listed, 23% were seen once; the top ten hold around 24%. Material: peripheral blood mononuclear cells (PBMCs), obtained when the disease was refractory, from a patient treated with antithyroid drugs. The source of these receptors is a female donor with Graves disease. Both conserved end residues are part of each CDR3. Fields, in order: clone size, CDR3 length, D gene, J gene, V gene, CDR3 protein, CDR3 DNA. A D gene is named only where the DNA matches it firmly. Clone size appears in some rows only: once, few, many, or a class for an expanded clone.

. 16 . TRBJ1-1 TRBV6-9 CASSYPYRDVNTEAFF TGTGCCAGCAGTTACCCTTACAGGGATGTGAACACTGAAGCTTTCTTT
few 13 . TRBJ2-7 TRBV9 CASSPTVGGEQYF TGTGCCAGCAGCCCTACGGTAGGTGGAGAGCAGTACTTC
. 12 . TRBJ2-1 TRBV6-2/TRBV6-3 CATGTALNEQFF TGTGCCACCGGGACGGCACTCAATGAGCAGTTCTTC
few 18 TRBD1 TRBJ2-1 TRBV30 CAWSVYSSWGDRGNEQFF TGTGCCTGGAGTGTGTACTCGTCCTGGGGGGACAGGGGCAATGAGCAGTTCTTC
. 13 . TRBJ1-2 TRBV9 CASRGQIPYGYTF TGTGCCAGCAGAGGACAGATACCCTATGGCTACACCTTC
many 13 . TRBJ2-5 TRBV3-1 CASSQDLVGTQYF TGTGCCAGCAGCCAAGATCTAGTGGGGACCCAGTACTTC
. 15 . TRBJ2-2 TRBV15 CATSRGARGTGELFF TGTGCCACCAGCAGAGGTGCGAGGGGCACCGGGGAGCTGTTTTTT
few 14 . TRBJ2-5 TRBV6-5 CASSYSRLQETQYF TGTGCCAGCAGTTACTCGCGACTTCAAGAGACCCAGTACTTC
. 15 . TRBJ2-4 TRBV7-9 CASSLVGLAKNIQYF TGTGCCAGCAGCTTAGTTGGACTAGCCAAAAACATTCAGTACTTC
. 14 . TRBJ1-6 TRBV27 CASSPLAHNSPLHF TGTGCCAGCAGTCCACTGGCCCATAATTCACCCCTCCACTTT
few 15 TRBD2 TRBJ2-7 TRBV6-1 CASSQIAGGIYEQYF TGTGCCAGCAGCCAAATAGCGGGAGGGATATACGAGCAGTACTTC
. 17 TRBD2 TRBJ2-2 TRBV11-3 CASSFVKQAGGHGELFF TGTGCCAGCAGCTTCGTCAAACAAGCGGGAGGGCACGGGGAGCTGTTTTTT
few 16 TRBD2 TRBJ2-7 TRBV25-1 CASSGTSGRGSYEQYF TGTGCCAGCAGTGGGACTAGCGGGAGGGGCTCCTACGAGCAGTACTTC
. 13 . TRBJ1-3 TRBV29-1 CSVGHGAGNTIYF TGCAGCGTTGGACACGGTGCCGGAAACACCATATATTTT
. 18 TRBD2 TRBJ2-2 TRBV4-1 CASSQEFAAGVRTGELFF TGCGCCAGCAGCCAAGAGTTTGCAGCGGGAGTAAGGACCGGGGAGCTGTTTTTT
many 13 . TRBJ1-1 TRBV7-2 CASSFKPGLEAFF TGTGCCAGCAGCTTTAAACCGGGACTTGAAGCTTTCTTT
many 16 . TRBJ2-5 TRBV27 CASSFTDSASQETQYF TGTGCCAGCAGTTTTACAGATAGCGCTAGCCAAGAGACCCAGTACTTC
few 16 . TRBJ1-1 TRBV5-4 CASSRLDRPENTEAFF TGTGCCAGCAGCCGACTGGACCGACCAGAGAACACTGAAGCTTTCTTT
. 14 . TRBJ2-2 TRBV7-3 CASSSRVKAGELFF TGTGCCAGCAGCTCCCGGGTCAAAGCCGGGGAGCTGTTTTTT
many 18 TRBD2 TRBJ2-5 TRBV20-1 CSARGSGGSGGPQETQYF TGCAGTGCTAGAGGCTCCGGTGGTAGCGGGGGGCCCCAAGAGACCCAGTACTTC
. 15 TRBD1 TRBJ1-1 TRBV18 CASSQNRDRVYEAFF TGTGCCAGCTCCCAAAACCGGGACAGGGTGTATGAAGCTTTCTTT
once 14 . TRBJ2-2 TRBV25-1 CASSEFLNTGELFF TGTGCCAGCAGTGAATTCCTGAACACCGGGGAGCTGTTTTTT
many 15 . TRBJ2-7 TRBV27 CASSSTGSMSFEQYF TGTGCCAGCAGTTCTACGGGATCTATGTCTTTCGAGCAGTACTTC
. 13 . TRBJ2-7 TRBV7-2 CASSSGPHYEQYF TGTGCCAGCAGCTCGGGACCACATTACGAGCAGTACTTC
. 16 . TRBJ2-7 TRBV4-2 CASSPPPTSPFYEQYF TGTGCCAGCAGCCCACCCCCGACTAGTCCATTCTACGAGCAGTACTTC
few 14 TRBD1 TRBJ2-5 TRBV6-1 CASKLTTGGETQYF TGTGCCAGCAAACTAACGACAGGGGGGGAGACCCAGTACTTC
few 18 TRBD2 TRBJ2-2 TRBV5-8 CASSLELLAGSSTGELFF TGTGCCAGCAGCTTGGAGTTACTAGCGGGATCGAGCACCGGGGAGCTGTTTTTT
many 13 . TRBJ2-5 TRBV28 CASSLDWWETQYF TGTGCCAGCAGTTTAGATTGGTGGGAGACCCAGTACTTC
many 15 TRBD1 TRBJ1-2 TRBV10-3 CAISERQGGDYGYTF TGTGCCATCAGTGAAAGACAGGGAGGGGACTATGGCTACACCTTC
. 13 . TRBJ1-5 TRBV2 CASSGEINQPQHF TGTGCCAGCAGTGGGGAGATCAATCAGCCCCAGCATTTT
. 12 . TRBJ1-2 TRBV20-1 CSARNVAYGYTF TGCAGTGCTAGAAATGTTGCCTATGGCTACACCTTC
. 14 . TRBJ2-7 TRBV3-1 CASSQSGGSYEQYF TGTGCCAGCAGCCAAAGTGGGGGCTCCTACGAGCAGTACTTC
. 14 . TRBJ2-7 TRBV5-4 CASSLQGVENEQYF TGTGCCAGCAGCTTACAGGGAGTTGAGAACGAGCAGTACTTC
. 14 . TRBJ2-2 TRBV28 CASVSGSNTGELFF TGTGCCAGCGTCTCAGGGAGCAACACCGGGGAGCTGTTTTTT
few 14 . TRBJ1-5 TRBV7-2 CASSLVQGNQPQHF TGTGCCAGCAGCTTAGTTCAGGGTAATCAGCCCCAGCATTTT
few 19 TRBD1 TRBJ1-5 TRBV6-5 CASSYSNVRGSLYNQPQHF TGTGCCAGCAGTTACTCAAACGTCAGGGGGAGCCTATACAATCAGCCCCAGCATTTT
. 13 . TRBJ1-4 TRBV20-1 CSASPGGIEKLFF TGCAGTGCTAGCCCTGGAGGGATTGAAAAACTGTTTTTT
many 15 TRBD2 TRBJ2-7 TRBV6-5 CASSYLASGTYEQYF TGTGCCAGCAGTTACCTCGCTAGCGGGACCTACGAGCAGTACTTC
many 14 TRBD1 TRBJ1-4 TRBV2 CASILQGLGEKLFF TGTGCCAGCATTCTACAGGGGTTAGGTGAAAAACTGTTTTTT
. 13 . TRBJ2-7 TRBV28 CASSWVSQCEQYF TGTGCCAGCAGTTGGGTCTCCCAGTGCGAGCAGTACTTC
few 14 . TRBJ1-2 TRBV13 CASSPGPRNYGYTF TGTGCCAGCAGCCCAGGACCCCGGAACTATGGCTACACCTTC
. 15 . TRBJ2-5 TRBV29-1 CSVERKSGRQETQYF TGCAGCGTCGAGAGAAAGTCAGGGCGCCAAGAGACCCAGTACTTC
few 15 TRBD1 TRBJ1-5 TRBV19 CASSMGQGANQPQHF TGTGCCAGTAGTATGGGACAGGGGGCTAATCAGCCCCAGCATTTT
few 18 . TRBJ2-2 TRBV7-9 CASSLPSLRGDTTGELFF TGTGCCAGCAGCTTACCCTCCTTAAGGGGAGATACTACCGGGGAGCTGTTTTTT
few 15 . TRBJ2-7 TRBV6-2/TRBV6-3 CASSYSARGLGEQYF TGTGCCAGCAGTTACTCTGCACGAGGGCTCGGCGAGCAGTACTTC
. 13 . TRBJ2-2 TRBV12-3/TRBV12-4 CASSSDATGELFF TGTGCCAGCAGTTCCGACGCCACCGGGGAGCTGTTTTTT
many 15 TRBD2 TRBJ2-2 TRBV2 CASSDSGRRAGELFF TGTGCCAGCAGTGATAGCGGGAGGCGGGCCGGGGAGCTGTTTTTT
. 14 TRBD1 TRBJ2-5 TRBV7-2 CASSPTGSAETQYF TGTGCCAGCAGCCCGACAGGGTCCGCAGAGACCCAGTACTTC
few 15 TRBD2 TRBJ2-1 TRBV12-3/TRBV12-4 CASSATSGPLNEQFF TGTGCCTCGTCGGCGACTAGCGGACCTTTAAATGAGCAGTTCTTC
. 14 . TRBJ1-1 TRBV12-3/TRBV12-4 CASSLKGMNTEAFF TGTGCCAGCAGTTTAAAGGGTATGAACACTGAAGCTTTCTTT
many 14 TRBD1 TRBJ2-2 TRBV7-2 CASSPGTGVGELFF TGTGCCAGCAGCCCCGGGACAGGGGTCGGGGAGCTGTTTTTT
. 16 . TRBJ1-3 TRBV18 CASSSDGDYSGNTIYF TGTGCCAGCTCAAGCGACGGGGACTACTCTGGAAACACCATATATTTT
few 12 . TRBJ1-3 TRBV15 CATRGGENTIYF TGTGCCACCAGAGGGGGAGAGAACACCATATATTTT
. 14 TRBD2 TRBJ2-3 TRBV29-1 CSVGSGMTTDTQYF TGCAGCGTTGGTAGCGGGATGACCACAGATACGCAGTATTTT
few 12 . TRBJ1-2 TRBV12-3/TRBV12-4 CASSTQGYGYTF TGTGCCAGCAGTACACAGGGCTATGGCTACACCTTC
. 14 TRBD1 TRBJ1-4 TRBV20-1 CSASPGGTNEKLFF TGCAGTGCTAGCCCAGGGGGAACTAATGAAAAACTGTTTTTT
. 14 . TRBJ2-7 TRBV19 CASSSIANSHEQYF TGTGCCAGTAGTTCGATAGCAAATTCCCACGAGCAGTACTTC
many 12 . TRBJ1-1 TRBV2 CAAYREPTEAFF TGTGCCGCCTACAGGGAGCCCACTGAAGCTTTCTTT
. 13 . TRBJ1-2 TRBV12-3/TRBV12-4 CASSLALGRGYTF TGTGCCAGCAGTTTAGCGCTCGGCAGAGGCTACACCTTC
. 17 TRBD2 TRBJ2-7 TRBV5-1 CASSEATSGSFAYEQYF TGCGCCAGCAGCGAGGCTACTAGCGGGAGCTTTGCCTACGAGCAGTACTTC